This T cell receptor beta chain was profiled in a study of long-term antiretroviral therapy in people with HIV. General study results and limits: Diversity measured after ART increased yet remained under transplant donor controls. Records did not include ART adherence, viral resistance or therapy changes. All blood samples came from the years 2004 to 2017, possibly under older ART regimens.

For this clone: The antigen remains undetermined.

Survey-level resolution applied to immunoSEQ assay v3.0. The target of sequencing was about 35,000-50,000 T-cell genomes per sample. Profiling relied on immunoSEQ multiplex PCR, and the TCRdb table lists in-frame clones only, not all of them. The sample lists about 35,000 clones, 94% occurring once. Germline values: CDR1 MGHRA, CDR2 YSYEKL. The CDR3 contains 19 residues. The V and J ends lost 4 bases and 3 bases respectively, with 25 bases between them. Specimen: unsorted PBMCs, collected 4.1 years after starting antiretroviral therapy. This clonotype was sampled from a woman between 50 and 59 years old with HIV. The V and J genes are TRBV4-1 and TRBJ1-5; possibly TRBD1 for D (5 bases). The CDR3 protein is CASSLGKPSGQGHNQPQHF. The CDR3 coding sequence is TGCGCCAGCAGCCTAGGGAAACCGAGCGGGCAGGGCCACAATCAGCCCCAGCATTTT.